The 21 T cell receptor beta chains below come from one sample, sequenced in a study of cytomegalovirus exposure and HLA in healthy donors. The PCR was carried out with 60 Vbeta primers and 13 Jbeta primers. The method was immunoSEQ multiplex PCR; TCRdb's version includes in-frame clones alone and lacks a portion of them. The sample holds under 65,000 clones; roughly four fifths are singletons and the top ten take about 3%. Input material: PBMCs. These receptors were obtained from a man in his fifties or sixties in good health and CMV-seronegative.

The chain recombines TRBV11-3 with TRBJ2-2, with D maybe TRBD1 (8 bases). The CDR3 contains 18 residues. Trimming removed 5 bases from V and 3 bases from J, with 22 bases in between. Per germline, CDR1 SGHNT and CDR2 YENEEA. CDR3 DNA sequence: TGTGCCAGCAGCGACCGCATAGGACAGGGAGGGGACACCGGGGAGCTGTTTTTT. The encoded protein is CASSDRIGQGGDTGELFF. Complete variable domain (other parts from reference TRBV11-3 and TRBJ2-2): EAGVVQSPRYKIIEKKQPVAFWCNPISGHNTLYWYLQNLGQGPELLIRYENEEAVDDSQLPKDRFSAERLKGVDSTLKIQPAELGDSAVYLCASSDRIGQGGDTGELFFGEGSRLTVL.

The chain joins TRBV7-8 to TRBJ1-4; 12 positions match TRBD1. Germline CDR1 reads SGHVS; CDR2 reads FQNEAQ. The CDR3 has 15 amino acids. J gave up 6 bases and V 5 bases, and 4 bases lay outside the gene matches. The CDR3 nucleotides read TGTGCCAGCAGCATGGGACAGGGGGCGCATGAAAAACTGTTTTTT. Translating gives CASSMGQGAHEKLFF. Full variable domain (rest looked up from reference TRBV7-8 and TRBJ1-4): GAGVSQSPRYKVAKRGQDVALRCDPISGHVSLFWYQQALGQGPEFLTYFQNEAQLDKSGLPSDRFFAERPEGSVSTLKIQRTQQEDSAVYLCASSMGQGAHEKLFFGSGTQLSVL.

This rearrangement joins TRBV2 to TRBJ1-2; D unclear. Trimming removed 7 bases from V and 2 bases from J, with 11 bases in between. The CDR3 sequence is 13 residues long. CDR1 and CDR2 (germline): SNHLY, FYNNEI. The CDR3 loop reads CASTSDMNYGYTF. In nucleotides, the CDR3 is TGTGCCAGCACCTCCGACATGAACTATGGCTACACCTTC.

The chain uses TRBV5-1 and TRBJ2-4; 12 bases are a match to TRBD1. CDR3 length equals 16 residues. With 0 bases clipped from V and 8 bases from J, the junction kept 6 bases outside the gene matches. From germline, CDR1 is SGHRS and CDR2 YFSETQ. For the CDR3, the DNA is TGCGCCAGCAGCTTGGACCCGGGACAGGGGGCTGACATTCAGTACTTC. It translates to CASSLDPGQGADIQYF. The full variable domain, its missing parts supplied by reference TRBV5-1 and TRBJ2-4, is KAGVTQTPRYLIKTRGQQVTLSCSPISGHRSVSWYQQTPGQGLQFLFEYFSETQRNKGNFPGRFSGRQFSNSRSEMNVSTLELGDSALYLCASSLDPGQGADIQYFGAGTRLSVL.

This chain connects TRBV6-6 to TRBJ1-4, with TRBD1 as a possible D gene (5 bases). Per germline, CDR1 MNHNY and CDR2 SVGAGI (reference sequence). V was cut by 5 bases and J by 3 bases, with 13 bases left in between. This CDR3 is 15 amino acids long. The CDR3 loop is CASSPTRGSNEKLFF. In DNA form, the CDR3 reads TGTGCCAGCAGTCCAACCCGGGGGTCTAATGAAAAACTGTTTTTT.

This chain joins TRBV28 and TRBJ2-1, with TRBD2 matching over 8 bases. V trimming: 4 bases; J trimming: 6 bases; junction bases outside the gene matches: 17. The germline gives CDR1 MDHEN, CDR2 SYDVKM. The CDR3 spans 18 residues. The CDR3 sequence: CASSSPRRGLVARNEQFF. The CDR3 bases are TGTGCCAGCAGTTCCCCTCGGAGGGGACTAGTAGCTCGCAATGAGCAGTTCTTC.

Points on this clone: The junction departs from the called germline gene at one end, perhaps through a read error. The same CDR3 is also encoded by other DNA sequences in this sample. The rearrangement links TRBV2 to TRBJ2-2; TRBD2 matches at 7 bases. This CDR3 spans 14 amino acids. Germline CDR1 reads SNHLY; CDR2 reads FYNNEI. This CDR3 reads CASSASGVGGELFF. The CDR3 DNA reads as TGTGCCAGCAGCGCTAGCGGCGTGGGCGGGGAGTTGTTTTTT. Combining the CDR3 with reference TRBV2 and TRBJ2-2 gives the whole variable domain EPEVTQTPSHQVTQMGQEVILRCVPISNHLYFYWYRQILGQKVEFLVSFYNNEISEKSEIFDDQFSVERPDGSNFTLKIRSTKLEDSAMYFCASSASGVGGELFFGEGSRLTVL.

CDR3 bases: TGTGCCAGCAGTGGGGGGGAGGGGCCCGGGGAGCTGTTTTTT. It is translated as CASSGGEGPGELFF. The rearrangement joins TRBV2 to TRBJ2-2; 7 bases agree with TRBD2. Germline CDR1 SNHLY, CDR2 FYNNEI. CDR3 size: 14 residues. V shed 4 bases and J 6 bases; nucleotides not matched to a gene: 5. Combining the CDR3 with reference TRBV2 and TRBJ2-2 gives the whole variable domain EPEVTQTPSHQVTQMGQEVILRCVPISNHLYFYWYRQILGQKVEFLVSFYNNEISEKSEIFDDQFSVERPDGSNFTLKIRSTKLEDSAMYFCASSGGEGPGELFFGEGSRLTVL.

This chain joins TRBV10-1 and TRBJ2-5; TRBD1 agrees at 8 bases. Unmatched junction bases numbered 13, after V lost 8 bases and J lost 5 bases. CDR1 is WNHNN and CDR2 is SYGVQD in the germline V gene (reference sequence). The CDR3 extends over 15 amino acids. The CDR3 sequence: CASPARGRVGETQYF. The DNA for the CDR3 is TGCGCCAGCCCGGCCAGGGGGCGCGTCGGGGAGACCCAGTACTTC.

The J gene is TRBJ1-1, the V gene TRBV27; no clear D gene. Trimming shortened V by 6 bases and J by 11 bases, and 19 bases separated the two germline ends. CDR3 length equals 13 residues. The germline V gene has CDR1 MNHEY and CDR2 SMNVEV (reference sequence). CDR3 DNA: TGTGCCAGCAGACTTATCGCGGGTTTTGGGGCTTTCTTT. This translates into CASRLIAGFGAFF.

The chain has TRBV29-1 and TRBJ2-2; possibly TRBD1 for D (7 bases). The CDR3 is made up of 14 amino acids. Germline assignment: CDR1 SQVTM and CDR2 ANQGSEA. The V end was cut by 6 bases, the J end by 2 bases, with 13 bases between. CDR3 nucleotides: TGCAGCGTGGAGGGACAGCGTAACACCGGGGAGCTGTTTTTT. This translates into CSVEGQRNTGELFF.

The chain joins TRBV18 to TRBJ1-1; 10 bases are a match to TRBD1. The CDR3 runs to 17 residues. V gave up 2 bases and J gave up 4 bases; unmatched junction bases: 10. Germline V gives CDR1 KGHSH, CDR2 LQKENI. The CDR3 loop reads CASSPLTGGSVSTEAFF. CDR3 sequence (DNA): TGTGCCAGCTCACCATTGACAGGGGGCAGTGTAAGCACTGAAGCTTTCTTT.

This clone was detected only once. The genes are TRBV5-6 and TRBJ2-7; the match to TRBD2 covers 8 bases. The CDR3 is 16 amino acids. Germline CDR1 is SGHDT and CDR2 is YYEEEE. Losses at the gene ends were 4 bases for V and 0 bases for J; bases not matched to a gene: 9. The CDR3 sequence is CASSGRWRGDSYEQYF. CDR3 in DNA: TGTGCCAGCAGCGGACGCTGGCGGGGGGACTCCTACGAGCAGTACTTC.

The chain has TRBV6-1 and TRBJ2-2; TRBD1 aligns across 7 bases. Per the germline V gene, CDR1 is MNHNS and CDR2 is SASEGT. With 2 bases clipped from V and 2 bases from J, the junction kept 8 bases outside the gene matches. CDR3 length equals 17 residues. Here the CDR3 reads CASSESDGDSNTGELFF. The CDR3 DNA reads as TGTGCCAGCAGTGAATCCGACGGGGACAGTAACACCGGGGAGCTGTTTTTT.

The rearrangement uses TRBV12-5 and TRBJ1-3, with unresolved D. Looked up from germline, CDR1 is LGHNT and CDR2 is FRNRAP. The V end lost 6 bases, the J end lost 0 bases, and 9 bases lay between the germline ends. The CDR3 totals 14 residues. The CDR3 DNA sequence: TGTGCTAGTGGAGTCGGTTCCTCTGGAAACACCATATATTTT. It encodes CASGVGSSGNTIYF.

This clone was observed a few times. The rearrangement links TRBV7-9 to TRBJ2-1, with 10 bases identical to TRBD1. V dropped 0 bases and J dropped 16; count of bases not matched to a gene: 3. Germline V gene sequence: CDR1 SEHNR, CDR2 FQNEAQ (reference sequence). This CDR3 contains 12 residues. CDR3 amino acids: CASSLADRGSFF. The CDR3 DNA sequence: TGTGCCAGCAGCTTAGCGGACAGGGGGAGCTTCTTC.

This rearrangement joins TRBV30 to TRBJ1-1; maybe TRBD1 (6 bases). Germline V gene lookup returns CDR1 GTSNPN and CDR2 SVGIG (reference sequence). Trimming removed 5 bases from V and 8 bases from J, with 21 bases in between. The CDR3 is 14 residues long. CDR3 coding DNA: TGTGCCTGGGACAACAGGGAGATGGCGGAAGAAGCTTTCTTT. Translation gives CAWDNREMAEEAFF.

The chain uses TRBV12-5 and TRBJ1-6; no firm D call. CDR1 is LGHNT, CDR2 FRNRAP, per germline. Trimming stripped 2 bases from V and 5 bases from J, with 4 bases between. This CDR3 has 13 residues. In DNA form, the CDR3 reads TGTGCTAGTGGTTTGTCTGATAATTCACCCCTCCACTTT. This sequence encodes CASGLSDNSPLHF.

V is TRBV6-1 and J is TRBJ2-7; 10 bases are a match to TRBD1. Germline values: CDR1 MNHNS, CDR2 SASEGT. Trimming cost V 6 bases and J 2 bases; bases outside gene matches: 4. This CDR3 has 14 residues. DNA for the CDR3: TGTGCCAGCAGACGGACAGGGGGTACCTACGAGCAGTACTTC. Translated, it gives CASRRTGGTYEQYF.

The V call is TRBV7-9, the J call TRBJ1-2; D not certain. CDR1 SEHNR and CDR2 FQNEAQ come from the germline V gene (reference sequence). The V end was cut by 4 bases, the J end by 0 bases, with 12 bases between. The CDR3 covers 15 residues. The CDR3 protein is CASSSNRDTNYGYTF. CDR3 bases: TGTGCCAGCAGCTCAAACCGGGATACTAACTATGGCTACACCTTC.

This clone was counted only a few times. The chain employs TRBV2 and TRBJ1-4; tentative D call: TRBD1 (5 bases). V was trimmed by 6 bases and J by 8 bases, leaving 16 bases between them. CDR3 length equals 14 residues. CDR1 SNHLY and CDR2 FYNNEI come from the germline V gene. CDR3 sequence reads: CASSRDSGREKLFF. CDR3 DNA sequence: TGTGCCAGCAGCCGGGACTCGGGGAGAGAAAAACTGTTTTTT.